The text below deals with one T cell receptor beta chain. Antigen specificity is unknown. The data were taken from a study of T cell responses to AZD1222 COVID-19 vaccine. Study details: Researchers grouped second doses given at about 4 or about 12 weeks into one pool.

Germline assignment: CDR1 MNHEY and CDR2 SVGEGT. The J segment lost 2 bases and the V segment lost 6 bases, leaving 7 bases of the junction unmatched. This CDR3 comprises 15 residues. The assay was immunoSEQ multiplex PCR, and TCRdb's table has in-frame clones only and misses some. This sample has roughly 110,000 clones, with about 90% found just once. Study-wide results and caveats: Mostly white British, mostly female donors; authors suggested clonal diversity may be underestimated. It was only after the peak T cell response that any repertoires were sampled.

The sequence was obtained from an adult in good health. This sequence joins TRBV6-2 or TRBV6-3 and TRBJ2-3; 8 bases line up with TRBD1. The specimen comprised peripheral blood, sampled on day 0 of AZD1222 vaccination. CDR3 nucleotide sequence: TGTGCCAGCAGCCCCGGGACAGGTCACACAGATACGCAGTATTTT. The encoded protein is CASSPGTGHTDTQYF.